This T cell receptor beta chain is drawn from a study of Graves' ophthalmopathy and Graves' hyperthyroidism. Overall study findings and caveats: Blood shared most expanded thyroid clonotypes above 0.001 frequency. Predictions made by the model for ophthalmopathy progression reached just over 70% sensitivity and approximately 78% specificity.

Remarks on this clonotype: Its antigen is not identified.

Amplification of the TCR beta CDR3 regions used RNA transcripts (as template). RT-PCR in the first round used HTBI primers; a second-round multiplex PCR followed. One entry per CDR3 protein results from TCRdb running MiXCR on the multiplex PCR reads. Here the sample spans about 1.1 million distinct CDR3 sequences, about two fifths being singletons. Orbital computed tomography, thyroid ultrasound, TRAb, serum thyroxine and clinical symptoms formed the basis of diagnosis. This CDR3 is 15 amino acids long. J gave up 3 bases and V 5 bases, and 6 bases lay outside the gene matches. Per germline, CDR1 MNHEY and CDR2 SVGAGI.

The V call is TRBV6-5, the J call TRBJ2-7; TRBD2 agrees at 11 bases. This TCR came from an adult man with Graves' hyperthyroidism. The source material was peripheral blood or thyroid tissue (not recorded which). CDR3 coding DNA: TGTGCCAGCAGTATTGGACTAGCGGGCGACTACGAGCAGTACTTC. Translated: CASSIGLAGDYEQYF.